This TCR beta chain was recovered during a study of sequential checkpoint blockade in melanoma. The treatment was: randomized to nivolumab then ipilimumab (arm A) or the reverse (arm B). The V gene's germline CDR1 is WSHSY and CDR2 SAAADI. This CDR3 has 12 amino acids. Here immunoSEQ multiplex PCR was the method, and the copy in TCRdb shows in-frame clones only, minus some. Counted here are around 41,000 clones, 86% occurring once; the ten biggest clones make up roughly 12%. The rearrangement links TRBV10-2 to TRBJ2-7; TRBD2 agrees at 8 bases. The source material was CD8+ T cells sorted from blood (inferred from file names), sampled from a patient given nivolumab and ipilimumab in sequence. The sequence derives from a human donor with melanoma. In nucleotides, the CDR3 is TGCGCTACTTCAGCGGGAGTCTTCGAGCAGTACGTC. It codes for CATSAGVFEQYV.